A single sample is the source of the 2 T cell receptor beta chains below, sequenced in a study of blood T cell repertoires in COVID-19 (TCRdb year 2020). Library preparation used the immunoSEQ multiplex PCR assay. TCRdb retrieved this table from immuneACCESS and kept in-frame rearrangements only. Not all clones are present; in checked studies, unresolved V genes account for under half, and no reason is known for the remainder. Recorded for this sample are approximately 290,000 clones; roughly 90% of them occurred a single time. Together, the top ten hold around an eighth of the sample. The sample was peripheral blood. The receptors come from a woman between 55 and 75 years old with acute or convalescent COVID-19.

V usage is TRBV15 and J usage is TRBJ1-1, with 8 positions matching TRBD1. CDR3 length: 17 amino acids. Trimming took 3 bases from V and 4 from J; bases not matched to a gene: 13. Germline V gene data show CDR1 as LNHNV and CDR2 as YYDKDF (reference sequence). CDR3 residues: CATSSPGTGIWGTEAFF. CDR3 DNA: TGTGCCACCAGCAGTCCCGGGACAGGCATTTGGGGCACTGAAGCTTTCTTT.

This rearrangement joins TRBV6-2 or TRBV6-3 to TRBJ1-5; the match to TRBD1 covers 8 bases. Germline loops: CDR1 MNHEY, CDR2 SVGEGT. The CDR3 covers 15 residues. V trimming: 6 bases; J trimming: 3 bases; junction bases outside the gene matches: 7. The CDR3 region has the DNA TGTGCCAGCAGCCGGGGACAGGCCAACAATCAGCCCCAGCATTTT. This encodes CASSRGQANNQPQHF.